The 2 T cell receptor beta chains below all came from one sample that was sequenced in a study of graft-versus-host responses after intestinal transplantation. Produced via immunoSEQ multiplex PCR; TCRdb's table is partial and in-frame only. The table has about 5,000 clones, 25% to 35% seen once; the top ten hold 5% to 7%. The material sequenced was alloreactive CD4+ T cells from a mixed lymphocyte reaction culture, taken before transplantation. Sample subset: CFSE-low proliferating T cells sorted from approximately six-day pre-transplant mixed lymphocyte reaction (GvH or HvG direction). The receptors shown here come from a human patient who was an organ donor for intestinal transplantation.

The CDR3 reads CASSATNTGELFF. CDR3 DNA sequence: TGTGCCAGCAGCGCGACTAACACCGGGGAGCTGTTTTTT. This rearrangement joins TRBV9 to TRBJ2-2; D is unresolved. Germline loops: CDR1 SGDLS, CDR2 YYNGEE. The V end was cut by 3 bases, the J end by 2 bases, with 5 bases between. The CDR3 is made up of 13 amino acids.

This clone was seen only a few times. This chain links TRBV10-2 with TRBJ2-2; TRBD2 matches at 7 bases. Losses at the gene ends were 10 bases for V and 0 bases for J; bases not matched to a gene: 8. CDR1 is WSHSY and CDR2 is SAAADI in the germline V gene. The CDR3 has 15 amino acids. The CDR3 protein is CATIKGLANTGELFF. CDR3 coding DNA: TGCGCCACTATTAAAGGACTAGCGAACACCGGGGAGCTGTTTTTT.